These 32 T cell receptor beta chains were all obtained from the same sample, sequenced in a study of OX40 agonist ivuxolimab in advanced cancers. Method: immunoSEQ multiplex PCR; TCRdb's copy keeps in-frame clones and lacks some. The sample records roughly 34,000 clones, about nine tenths being singletons. Specimen: CD4+ or CD8+ T cells sorted from blood, collected in a trial of the OX40 agonist ivuxolimab. The receptors originated from an adult with an advanced solid tumor such as melanoma, head and neck, liver or kidney cancer.

The chain's CDR3 is CSVEVTQGASPLHF. DNA of the CDR3: TGCAGCGTTGAAGTCACTCAGGGGGCTTCACCCCTCCACTTT. The chain uses TRBV29-1 and TRBJ1-6, with 8 bases identical to TRBD1. The CDR3 extends over 14 amino acids. Unmatched junction bases numbered 5, after V lost 1 base and J lost 9 bases. Germline V gene data show CDR1 as SQVTM and CDR2 as ANQGSEA.

V and J are TRBV10-3 and TRBJ1-4; D not resolved. Germline V gene sequence: CDR1 ENHRY, CDR2 SYGVKD. Trimming took off 4 bases at V and 7 bases at J, with 7 bases between the two ends. The CDR3 runs to 12 residues. The CDR3 spells CAISVESEKLFF. CDR3 bases: TGTGCCATCAGTGTAGAGAGTGAAAAACTGTTTTTT.

The chain links TRBV7-9 to TRBJ2-2, with D possibly TRBD2 on 5 matching bases. CDR3 length: 17 amino acids. The V end was cut by 7 bases, the J end by 0 bases, with 18 bases between. Germline CDR1 reads SEHNR; CDR2 reads FQNEAQ (reference sequence). This CDR3 is CASTTKIGNANTGELFF. The CDR3 DNA follows: TGTGCCAGCACTACCAAAATCGGGAACGCGAACACCGGGGAGCTGTTTTTT.

CDR3 loop: CASSSPWNEQFF. CDR3 nucleotides: TGTGCCAGCAGTTCCCCCTGGAATGAGCAGTTCTTC. J is TRBJ2-1 and V is TRBV6-6; the D is unclear. With 4 bases removed from V and 7 bases from J, the gap between germline ends came to 8 bases. Germline V gene data show CDR1 as MNHNY and CDR2 as SVGAGI (reference sequence). The length of the CDR3 is 12 residues.

J is TRBJ2-7 and V is TRBV6-6; no firm D call. Germline-derived CDR1 and CDR2 are MNHNY and SVGAGI (reference sequence). The CDR3 runs 14 residues. The ends were cut back, 0 bases at V and 3 bases at J, with 9 bases in the middle. Here the CDR3 DNA reads TGTGCCAGCAGTTACTCGAATCCCGGCTACGAGCAGTACTTC. Translation: CASSYSNPGYEQYF.

This rearrangement joins TRBV7-2 to TRBJ2-1, with 11 nucleotides matching TRBD2. CDR3 length equals 14 residues. The trim removed 8 bases at V and 5 bases at J, leaving 5 bases unmatched. Germline values: CDR1 SGHTA, CDR2 FQGNSA. The CDR3 spells CASLGLAVNNEQFF. CDR3 nucleotide sequence: TGTGCCAGCCTGGGACTAGCGGTAAACAATGAGCAGTTCTTC.

The chain carries TRBV7-3 and TRBJ1-1; the D gene is possibly TRBD1 (6 bases). This CDR3 has 13 residues. Germline lookup yields CDR1 SGHTA and CDR2 FQGTGA. V was trimmed by 4 bases and J by 5 bases, leaving 11 bases between them. The CDR3 loop reads CASSSGGGTEAFF. The CDR3 DNA reads TGTGCCAGCAGCTCCGGAGGGGGGACTGAAGCTTTCTTT.

This clone occurred once. The chain links TRBV30 to TRBJ2-7; D is tentatively TRBD1 or TRBD2 (5 bases each). The CDR3 has 14 amino acids. CDR1 and CDR2 (germline): GTSNPN, SVGIG (reference sequence). The V gene lost 3 bases and the J gene lost 2 bases, with 14 bases spanning the gap. CDR3 in amino acids: CAWSEGTATYEQYF. The CDR3 DNA reads TGTGCCTGGAGCGAAGGGACCGCTACCTACGAGCAGTACTTC.

This chain joins TRBV29-1 and TRBJ2-4, with D perhaps matching TRBD1 (5 bases). From germline, CDR1 is SQVTM and CDR2 ANQGSEA. Trimming pared 6 bases from V and 0 bases from J, leaving 18 bases between. The CDR3 is 16 residues long. CDR3 coding DNA: TGCAGCGTGTCGGTGACAGTTCAACTAGCCAAAAACATTCAGTACTTC. The encoded protein is CSVSVTVQLAKNIQYF.

This sequence joins TRBV6-5 and TRBJ1-4; D is uncertain. V lost 0 bases and J lost 0, with 8 bases in between. CDR1 and CDR2 (germline): MNHEY, SVGAGI. CDR3 size: 16 residues. CDR3 DNA: TGTGCCAGCAGTTACTCGAGGAGGGCAACTAATGAAAAACTGTTTTTT. Residues: CASSYSRRATNEKLFF.

V is TRBV4-1 and J is TRBJ2-7; D is uncertain. CDR1 and CDR2 from the germline V gene are MGHRA and YSYEKL. The germline V and J ends were trimmed by 8 bases and 3 bases, with 11 bases remaining between them. The CDR3 is 12 residues long. The CDR3 coding sequence is TGCGCCAGCGGTAGACTGGGCTACGAGCAGTACTTC. It codes for CASGRLGYEQYF.

This clone occurred a few times. The rearrangement links TRBV11-2 to TRBJ2-1; D is undetermined. V was pared by 7 bases and J by 0 bases, with 16 bases between. Germline CDR1 is SGHAT and CDR2 is FQNNGV. The CDR3 length is 16 residues. CDR3 sequence: CASTLNLASSYNEQFF. CDR3 DNA: TGTGCCAGCACTTTAAATTTAGCTAGCTCCTACAATGAGCAGTTCTTC.

A few counts support this clone. This chain links TRBV19 with TRBJ1-5, with D hard to call. The CDR3 is made up of 12 amino acids. CDR1 is LNHDA and CDR2 is SQIVND in the germline V gene (reference sequence). V was pared by 10 bases and J by 9 bases, with 16 bases between. Here the CDR3 DNA reads TGTGCCACCCAGGACGGATTTGGGCCCCAGCATTTT. Translation gives CATQDGFGPQHF.

V and J are TRBV7-9 and TRBJ1-1, with D uncertain. V gave up 6 bases and J gave up 0 bases, with 11 bases separating them. CDR1 and CDR2 (germline): SEHNR, FQNEAQ (reference sequence). The CDR3 spans 14 residues. The CDR3 DNA reads TGTGCCAGCAGGTCGACAAGCATGAACACTGAAGCTTTCTTT. As protein: CASRSTSMNTEAFF.

This clone occurred once. The chain combines TRBV14 with TRBJ1-2, with 9 bases aligning to TRBD1. Per germline, CDR1 SGHDN and CDR2 FVKESK. The ends lost 4 bases at V and 4 bases at J; junction bases unmatched: 7. CDR3 length equals 15 residues. This CDR3 is CASSPRTGDSYGYTF. The CDR3 nucleotides are TGTGCCAGCAGCCCGAGGACAGGGGATTCCTATGGCTACACCTTC.

This clone was seen a single time. This chain joins TRBV9 and TRBJ2-3; 7 nucleotides line up with TRBD1. V shed 4 bases and J 4 bases; nucleotides not matched to a gene: 18. This CDR3 comprises 18 residues. Looked up from germline, CDR1 is SGDLS and CDR2 is YYNGEE. For the CDR3, the DNA is TGTGCCAGCAGCAGCCCCTCCGGTCGGACAGGTTTATCAGATACGCAGTATTTT. Its translation: CASSSPSGRTGLSDTQYF.

The rearrangement links TRBV11-2 to TRBJ2-5, with D tentatively TRBD1 (7 bases). Trimming took 4 bases from V and 4 from J, leaving 16 bases between them. The length of the CDR3 is 15 residues. Germline V gene sequence: CDR1 SGHAT, CDR2 FQNNGV. The CDR3: CASSWGAGGVETQYF. DNA for the CDR3: TGTGCCAGCAGCTGGGGGGCAGGGGGAGTAGAGACCCAGTACTTC.

The chain uses TRBV18 and TRBJ2-1, with 9 nucleotides matching TRBD2. V shed 4 bases, J shed 4 bases, and the junction held 11 bases outside the gene matches. This CDR3 spans 17 amino acids. Germline assignment: CDR1 KGHSH and CDR2 LQKENI. The CDR3 region is CASSREGGGARYNEQFF. CDR3 nucleotide sequence: TGTGCCAGCTCACGAGAGGGCGGGGGGGCCCGTTACAATGAGCAGTTCTTC. The full variable domain, completed using reference TRBV18 and TRBJ2-1, is NAGVMQNPRHLVRRRGQEARLRCSPMKGHSHVYWYRQLPEEGLKFMVYLQKENIIDESGMPKERFSAEFPKEGPSILRIQQVVRGDSAAYFCASSREGGGARYNEQFFGPGTRLTVL.

This clone appeared once. The chain uses TRBV27 and TRBJ1-6; 9 bases fit TRBD1. This CDR3 is built from 14 residues. With V trimmed by 5 bases and J by 9 bases, 5 bases remained unmatched. Germline CDR1 MNHEY, CDR2 SMNVEV (reference sequence). For the CDR3, the DNA is TGTGCCAGCAGTCATGACAGGGGGAGTTCACCCCTCCACTTT. This encodes CASSHDRGSSPLHF.

V usage is TRBV7-2 and J usage is TRBJ2-2; TRBD2 matches 9 bases. The V segment lost 5 bases and the J segment 5 bases; nucleotides outside the gene matches: 18. This CDR3 is 19 amino acids long. Germline V gene data show CDR1 as SGHTA and CDR2 as FQGNSA. DNA of the CDR3: TGTGCCAGCAGCCCCCGGGGGGCCGCCGGGACTAGCATGACCGGGGAGCTGTTTTTT. Translated, it gives CASSPRGAAGTSMTGELFF.

The chain couples TRBV10-3 to TRBJ2-1; perhaps TRBD1 as D (6 bases). Germline V gives CDR1 ENHRY, CDR2 SYGVKD. V lost 8 bases to trimming and J lost 8 bases, with 7 bases between them. This CDR3 has 10 residues. CDR3 sequence: CAIQGHEQFF. The CDR3 nucleotides are TGTGCCATCCAGGGGCATGAGCAGTTCTTC.

This clone was observed a single time. This chain joins TRBV19 and TRBJ2-7, with 9 bases matching TRBD2. Germline V CDR1 and CDR2: LNHDA, SQIVND (reference sequence). V lost 7 bases, J lost 5 bases, and 6 bases stayed unmatched. CDR3 length equals 13 residues. The CDR3 coding sequence is TGTGCCAGTATGCCAGCGGGAGGTGACGAGCAGTACTTC. Residues: CASMPAGGDEQYF.

This chain joins TRBV7-2 and TRBJ2-7; 7 nucleotides match TRBD1. After removal of 3 bases from V and 6 bases from J, the junction contained 8 bases not matched to a gene. Germline V lookup: CDR1 SGHTA, CDR2 FQGNSA. This CDR3 contains 14 residues. CDR3 region: CASSLGTVSPEQYF. The CDR3 region has the DNA TGTGCCAGCAGCTTGGGGACAGTATCGCCCGAGCAGTACTTC.

The chain has TRBV29-1 and TRBJ2-2; D is perhaps TRBD1 (6 bases). This CDR3 spans 15 amino acids. Trimming pared 8 bases from V and 4 bases from J, leaving 20 bases between. Looked up from germline, CDR1 is SQVTM and CDR2 is ANQGSEA. CDR3 region: CSPVPASGATGELFF. The CDR3, as DNA: TGCAGCCCCGTACCGGCCTCAGGGGCCACCGGGGAGCTGTTTTTT.

The chain couples TRBV19 to TRBJ2-7; D may be TRBD1 or TRBD2 (5 bases each). The CDR3 is 14 amino acids. Trimming took 7 bases from V and 2 from J, leaving 15 bases between them. Per germline, CDR1 LNHDA and CDR2 SQIVND (reference sequence). The CDR3 DNA follows: TGTGCCAGTAAGAACCGACGGGGCGCCTACGAGCAGTACTTC. Translated: CASKNRRGAYEQYF.

This chain links TRBV7-3 with TRBJ2-5, with D tentatively TRBD2 (6 bases). Per germline, CDR1 SGHTA and CDR2 FQGTGA. The V and J ends lost 5 bases and 5 bases respectively, with 9 bases between them. The CDR3 totals 12 residues. DNA of the CDR3: TGTGCCAGCAGCCTTGCGGGGGAGACCCAGTACTTC. Residues: CASSLAGETQYF.

The chain combines TRBV5-1 with TRBJ2-3; the D gene is possibly TRBD2 (7 bases). The CDR3 is 16 residues long. V lost 0 bases and J lost 4, with 15 bases in between. Germline loops: CDR1 SGHRS, CDR2 YFSETQ. CDR3 DNA sequence: TGCGCCAGCAGCTTGGCGGGGGGCTCCGCGCCAGATACGCAGTATTTT. This translates into CASSLAGGSAPDTQYF.

The rearrangement uses TRBV30 and TRBJ2-3; no reliable D call. The CDR3 loop spans 13 amino acids. V was pared by 8 bases and J by 6 bases, with 18 bases between. Germline assignment: CDR1 GTSNPN and CDR2 SVGIG (reference sequence). CDR3 sequence: CARNILGSDTQYF. The CDR3 DNA reads TGTGCCCGAAACATCCTCGGGTCGGATACGCAGTATTTT.

The rearrangement links TRBV27 to TRBJ1-3, with a possible D match to TRBD1 (5 bases). The CDR3 loop spans 15 amino acids. Trimming took off 0 bases at V and 7 bases at J, with 13 bases between the two ends. Germline CDR1 is MNHEY and CDR2 is SMNVEV (reference sequence). The CDR3 loop is CASSLSTQGGNTIYF. CDR3 DNA: TGTGCCAGCAGTTTATCGACGCAGGGAGGGAACACCATATATTTT.

The chain employs TRBV7-2 and TRBJ2-1, with unresolved D. The ends were cut back, 5 bases at V and 0 bases at J, with 17 bases in the middle. The CDR3 extends over 17 amino acids. CDR1 is SGHTA, CDR2 FQGNSA, per germline. CDR3 sequence (DNA): TGTGCCAGCAGCCCTAGTCTGGCTCGGAGCTCCTACAATGAGCAGTTCTTC. It specifies CASSPSLARSSYNEQFF.

This rearrangement joins TRBV7-8 to TRBJ1-1, with D unresolved. Trimming pared 3 bases from V and 1 base from J, leaving 6 bases between. The length of the CDR3 is 13 residues. Germline CDR1 is SGHVS and CDR2 is FQNEAQ. The CDR3 nucleotides read TGTGCCAGCAGCTTTGGGAGGAACACTGAAGCTTTCTTT. Its protein is CASSFGRNTEAFF.

The chain employs TRBV16 and TRBJ1-4; a possible D gene is TRBD1 (5 bases). V was cut by 3 bases and J by 7 bases, with 12 bases left in between. The CDR3 loop spans 14 amino acids. Germline CDR1 KGHSY, CDR2 FQNENV. CDR3 nucleotides: TGTGCCAGCAGCCAGGACACTCGGAGTGAAAAACTGTTTTTT. Its translation is CASSQDTRSEKLFF.